The 22 T cell receptor beta chains below were found in one sample sequenced in a study of radiation and T cells in renal cell carcinoma. The sample's treatment: treatment-naive control, cytoreductive nephrectomy. The method was immunoSEQ multiplex PCR; TCRdb's version includes in-frame clones alone and lacks a portion of them. The table has roughly 21,000 clones, nearly 55% seen once. The input for sequencing was tumor tissue, taken from a patient whose treatment was nephrectomy without radiotherapy. The receptors derive from a human donor with renal cell carcinoma.

This clone was seen a few times. V and J are TRBV19 and TRBJ1-1; tentatively, D is TRBD1 (6 bases). This CDR3 is built from 16 residues. The V end lost 8 bases, the J end lost 1 base, and 20 bases lay between the germline ends. Germline V gene data show CDR1 as LNHDA and CDR2 as SQIVND (reference sequence). Here the CDR3 DNA reads TGTGCCAGTCCCCCCCCTCAGGGGCGGCCGAACACTGAAGCTTTCTTT. It encodes CASPPPQGRPNTEAFF.

This clone was seen a few times. The rearrangement links TRBV4-2 to TRBJ1-1; 7 bases align to TRBD1. V gave up 3 bases and J gave up 0 bases; unmatched junction bases: 10. The CDR3 sequence is 17 residues long. Germline V gene data show CDR1 as LGHNA and CDR2 as YNFKEQ. Here the CDR3 DNA reads TGTGCCAGCAGCCAGGGAGGGACAGAAATTATGAACACTGAAGCTTTCTTT. It encodes CASSQGGTEIMNTEAFF.

V gene TRBV9 combines with J gene TRBJ1-3; D perhaps matches TRBD1 (5 bases). Per the germline V gene, CDR1 is SGDLS and CDR2 is YYNGEE. V gave up 4 bases and J gave up 3 bases, with 5 bases separating them. This CDR3 is 12 amino acids long. As DNA, the CDR3 is TGTGCCAGCAGCAGGGGTGGAAACACCATATATTTT. This gives the protein CASSRGGNTIYF. The full variable domain, completed using reference TRBV9 and TRBJ1-3, is DSGVTQTPKHLITATGQRVTLRCSPRSGDLSVYWYQQSLDQGLQFLIQYYNGEERAKGNILERFSAQQFPDLHSELNLSSLELGDSALYFCASSRGGNTIYFGEGSWLTVV.

V gene TRBV7-8 combines with J gene TRBJ1-6; D call uncertain. V dropped 6 bases and J dropped 0 bases, with 12 bases sitting between them. From germline, CDR1 is SGHVS and CDR2 FQNEAQ. There are 16 residues in the CDR3. The CDR3 here is CASRSLGSSYNSPLHF. In DNA form, the CDR3 reads TGTGCCAGCAGATCTCTGGGCTCCTCCTATAATTCACCCCTCCACTTT.

The chain recombines TRBV27 with TRBJ1-1, with a possible D match to TRBD1 (6 bases). V lost 5 bases, J lost 5 bases, and 12 bases lay in between. The CDR3 runs 13 residues. The germline V gene has CDR1 MNHEY and CDR2 SMNVEV (reference sequence). In DNA form, the CDR3 reads TGTGCCAGCAGTCAACAGGGCCGGACTGAAGCTTTCTTT. Its protein is CASSQQGRTEAFF.

This clone was seen only a few times. The chain combines TRBV19 with TRBJ2-1; no clear D gene. V was pared by 11 bases and J by 8 bases, with 16 bases between. The V gene's germline CDR1 is LNHDA and CDR2 SQIVND (reference sequence). The CDR3 spans 12 residues. CDR3 nucleotides: TGTGCCTCAAGGGCGTCGGTCGATGAGCAGTTCTTC. Protein product: CASRASVDEQFF.

This clone appeared once. The rearrangement uses TRBV7-6 and TRBJ2-7; the D gene is possibly TRBD1 (5 bases). V lost 1 base to trimming and J lost 1 base, with 14 bases between them. The CDR3 is 16 residues long. Germline values: CDR1 SGHVS, CDR2 FNYEAQ. The CDR3 sequence is CASSLEGAPLSYEQYF. CDR3 sequence (DNA): TGTGCCAGCAGCTTAGAAGGGGCGCCACTGTCCTACGAGCAGTACTTC.

V is TRBV5-5 and J is TRBJ1-2, with D perhaps TRBD1 (5 bases). The germline CDR1 and CDR2 sequences are SGHKS and YYEKEE (reference sequence). V was trimmed by 0 bases and J by 3 bases, leaving 9 bases between them. The CDR3 runs to 14 residues. This CDR3 is CASSLVREDYGYTF. CDR3 sequence (DNA): TGTGCCAGCAGCTTGGTCAGGGAGGACTATGGCTACACCTTC. The full variable domain, completed using reference TRBV5-5 and TRBJ1-2, is DAGVTQSPTHLIKTRGQQVTLRCSPISGHKSVSWYQQVLGQGPQFIFQYYEKEERGRGNFPDRFSARQFPNYSSELNVNALLLGDSALYLCASSLVREDYGYTFGSGTRLTVV.

This clone was observed a few times. The chain has TRBV5-8 and TRBJ2-1; D gene uncertain. V lost 1 base to trimming and J lost 2 bases, with 10 bases between them. CDR1 and CDR2 (germline): SGHTS, YDEGEE. The CDR3 covers 15 residues. The CDR3 DNA follows: TGTGCCAGCAGCTTGTTACTACCTACCTACAATGAGCAGTTCTTC. As protein: CASSLLLPTYNEQFF.

This clone occurred a few times. The chain joins TRBV9 to TRBJ1-2; 7 bases align to TRBD1. CDR1 is SGDLS and CDR2 is YYNGEE in the germline V gene. This CDR3 is built from 14 residues. The V and J ends lost 3 bases and 4 bases, in that order; junction bases with no gene match: 6. Here the CDR3 reads CASSDRDRGYGYTF. DNA for the CDR3: TGTGCCAGCAGCGACCGGGACAGAGGCTATGGCTACACCTTC.

This clone is large. The chain uses TRBV2 and TRBJ1-1, with D tentatively TRBD1 (6 bases). From germline, CDR1 is SNHLY and CDR2 FYNNEI. The V end lost 5 bases, the J end lost 1 base, and 8 bases lay between the germline ends. This CDR3 region has 13 residues. The CDR3 nucleotides are TGTGCCAGCAGTCAGGACAGGAACACTGAAGCTTTCTTT. It codes for CASSQDRNTEAFF.

This clone came up many times. V is TRBV6-5 and J is TRBJ2-1; TRBD1 matches at 8 bases. The CDR3 sequence is 15 residues long. CDR1 is MNHEY and CDR2 is SVGAGI in the germline V gene. The trim removed 5 bases at V and 6 bases at J, leaving 9 bases unmatched. This CDR3 is CASSPAWTGSNEQFF. CDR3 DNA: TGTGCCAGCAGTCCCGCCTGGACAGGGAGCAATGAGCAGTTCTTC.

V gene TRBV21-1 combines with J gene TRBJ1-1. TRBV21-1 is a pseudogene segment. The CDR3 sequence is 17 residues long. DNA for the CDR3: TGTGCCAGCAGCAAAATATGCGGGAAACGAATATTCACTGAAGCTTTCTTT. As protein: CASSKICGKRIFTEAFF.

The chain uses TRBV5-1 and TRBJ2-6; unclear D gene. The CDR3 extends over 15 amino acids. Germline CDR1 is SGHRS and CDR2 is YFSETQ. V gave up 4 bases and J gave up 4 bases, with 12 bases separating them. The CDR3: CASSTTPTGANVLTF. The CDR3 nucleotides are TGCGCCAGCAGCACCACCCCTACCGGGGCCAACGTCCTGACTTTC.

V and J are TRBV6-5 and TRBJ1-2, with D unresolved. The ends were cut back, 2 bases at V and 2 bases at J, with 6 bases in the middle. This CDR3 contains 13 residues. Germline-derived CDR1 and CDR2 are MNHEY and SVGAGI. Written as DNA, the CDR3 is TGTGCCAGCAGTTACAGGGTGAACTATGGCTACACCTTC. It specifies CASSYRVNYGYTF.

V is TRBV6-5 and J is TRBJ1-4, with D perhaps TRBD1 (5 bases). The CDR3 covers 13 residues. With 2 bases removed from V and 10 bases from J, the gap between germline ends came to 11 bases. The germline V gene has CDR1 MNHEY and CDR2 SVGAGI. The CDR3, as DNA: TGTGCCAGCAGTTACGGGGGGGAGACAAAACTGTTTTTT. As protein: CASSYGGETKLFF.

The gene calls are TRBV2 and TRBJ2-2, with D perhaps TRBD1 (6 bases). Germline V lookup: CDR1 SNHLY, CDR2 FYNNEI. The CDR3 runs to 13 residues. Trimming took 6 bases from V and 5 from J, leaving 10 bases between them. The CDR3 sequence is CASRSGVTGELFF. In DNA, the CDR3 is TGTGCCAGCAGGTCAGGGGTAACCGGGGAGCTGTTTTTT.

V and J are TRBV27 and TRBJ2-5; 7 positions agree with TRBD1. J lost 8 bases, V lost 5 bases, and 8 bases had no gene match. The CDR3 consists of 13 residues. Germline V gene lookup returns CDR1 MNHEY and CDR2 SMNVEV (reference sequence). The CDR3 is CASSPDRANTQYF. The CDR3 region has the DNA TGTGCCAGCAGTCCAGACAGGGCGAATACCCAGTACTTC.

V is TRBV25-1 and J is TRBJ1-2; D gene ambiguous. V was cut by 7 bases and J by 2 bases, with 11 bases left in between. This CDR3 comprises 13 residues. Germline V gives CDR1 MGHDK, CDR2 SYGVNS. CDR3 in amino acids: CASTPDINYGYTF. CDR3 sequence (DNA): TGTGCCAGCACCCCCGACATCAACTATGGCTACACCTTC.

This clone occurred a few times. The chain recombines TRBV19 with TRBJ2-4; 7 nucleotides line up with TRBD1. With 2 bases clipped from V and 1 base from J, the junction kept 8 bases outside the gene matches. The CDR3 loop spans 17 amino acids. CDR1 is LNHDA and CDR2 is SQIVND in the germline V gene (reference sequence). The CDR3 DNA sequence: TGTGCCAGTAGTATATACCAGGGGGTTCGGGCCAAAAACATTCAGTACTTC. Amino acid sequence: CASSIYQGVRAKNIQYF.

The chain uses TRBV5-1 and TRBJ1-1, with a possible D match to TRBD1 (5 bases). The V gene lost 0 bases and the J gene lost 1 base, with 10 bases spanning the gap. Germline CDR1 and CDR2: SGHRS and YFSETQ. The CDR3 is 15 residues long. In DNA, the CDR3 is TGCGCCAGCAGCTTGGAGGCAGGGCGGAACACTGAAGCTTTCTTT. Translation: CASSLEAGRNTEAFF.

This clone was observed at least ten times. The chain carries TRBV19 and TRBJ2-1, with 7 bases that match TRBD2. The ends lost 6 bases at V and 3 bases at J; junction bases unmatched: 8. CDR3 length: 15 residues. The germline V gene has CDR1 LNHDA and CDR2 SQIVND (reference sequence). DNA for the CDR3: TGTGCCAGTAGGCTCTTGGCGGGGGACTACAATGAGCAGTTCTTC. Encoded protein: CASRLLAGDYNEQFF.